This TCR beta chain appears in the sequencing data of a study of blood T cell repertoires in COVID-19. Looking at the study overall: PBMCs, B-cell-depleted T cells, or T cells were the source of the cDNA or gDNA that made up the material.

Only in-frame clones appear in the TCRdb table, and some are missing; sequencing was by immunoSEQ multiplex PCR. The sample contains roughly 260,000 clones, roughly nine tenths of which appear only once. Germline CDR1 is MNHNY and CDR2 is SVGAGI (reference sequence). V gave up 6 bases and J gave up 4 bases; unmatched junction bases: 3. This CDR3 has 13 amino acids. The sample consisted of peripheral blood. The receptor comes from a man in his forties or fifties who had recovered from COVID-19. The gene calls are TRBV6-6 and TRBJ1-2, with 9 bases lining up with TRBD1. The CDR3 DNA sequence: TGTGCCAGCAGCGAGACAGGGGGCTATGGCTACACCTTC. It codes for CASSETGGYGYTF.